What follows is one T cell receptor (beta chain) and its context. CDR3 length: 12 residues. Between the trimmed V and J ends, which lost 4 bases and 1 base, there was a span of 7 bases. The germline V gene encodes CDR1 GTSNPN and CDR2 SVGIG (reference sequence). This entry comes from a study of blood T cell repertoires in COVID-19. Across the whole study: Collection of acute and convalescent COVID-19 samples took place in the United States, Italy and Spain. T cells, B-cell-depleted T cells, or PBMCs provided the cDNA or gDNA that served as material.

Per the authors' pipeline: Reference gene primer amplification yielded estimated nucleated cell counts. Only in-frame clones appear in the TCRdb table, and some are missing; sequencing was by immunoSEQ multiplex PCR. V, J and clone size reflect that table, while D and trimming were determined from the DNA. The sample consists of hundreds of thousands of clones, roughly 87% of them appearing once. The genes are TRBV30 and TRBJ1-1; D is ambiguous. This sequence was found in a man younger than 35 with active or convalescent COVID-19. What was sequenced was peripheral blood. CDR3 region: CAWTGTNTEAFF. For the CDR3, the DNA is TGTGCCTGGACAGGTACGAACACTGAAGCTTTCTTT.